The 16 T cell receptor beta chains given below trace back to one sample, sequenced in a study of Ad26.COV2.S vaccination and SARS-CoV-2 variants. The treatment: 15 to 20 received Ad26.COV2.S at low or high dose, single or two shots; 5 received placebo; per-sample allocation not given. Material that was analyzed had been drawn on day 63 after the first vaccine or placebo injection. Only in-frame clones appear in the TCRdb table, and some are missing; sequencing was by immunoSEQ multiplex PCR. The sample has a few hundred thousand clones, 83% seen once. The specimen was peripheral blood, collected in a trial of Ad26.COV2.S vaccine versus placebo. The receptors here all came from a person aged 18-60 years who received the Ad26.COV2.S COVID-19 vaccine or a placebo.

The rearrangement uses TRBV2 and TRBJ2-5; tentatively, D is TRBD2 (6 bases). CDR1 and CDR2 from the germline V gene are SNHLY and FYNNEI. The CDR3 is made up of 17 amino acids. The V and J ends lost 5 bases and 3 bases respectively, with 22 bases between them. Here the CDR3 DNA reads TGTGCCAGCAGTTCGACTGGAGGGGCCGCCCCCAAAGAGACCCAGTACTTC. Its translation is CASSSTGGAAPKETQYF.

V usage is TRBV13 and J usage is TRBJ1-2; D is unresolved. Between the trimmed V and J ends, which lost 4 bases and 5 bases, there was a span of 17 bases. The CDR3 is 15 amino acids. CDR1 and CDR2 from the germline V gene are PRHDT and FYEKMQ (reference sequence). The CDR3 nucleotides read TGTGCCAGCAGCTCCGCTTCGGGCGGGGAGTATGGCTACACCTTC. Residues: CASSSASGGEYGYTF.

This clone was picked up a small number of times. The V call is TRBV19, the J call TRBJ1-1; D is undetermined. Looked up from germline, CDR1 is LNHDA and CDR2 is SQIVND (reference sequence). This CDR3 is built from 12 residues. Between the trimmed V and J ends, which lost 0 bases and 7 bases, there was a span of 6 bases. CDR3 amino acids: CASSIDGFEAFF. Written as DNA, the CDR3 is TGTGCCAGTAGTATAGACGGGTTTGAAGCTTTCTTT.

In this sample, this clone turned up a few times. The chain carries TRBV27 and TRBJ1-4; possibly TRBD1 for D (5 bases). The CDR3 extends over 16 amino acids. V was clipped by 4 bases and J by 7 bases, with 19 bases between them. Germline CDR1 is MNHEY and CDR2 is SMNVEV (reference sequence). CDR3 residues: CASSSTGSGWSEKLFF. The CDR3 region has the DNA TGTGCCAGCAGTTCAACAGGTTCCGGCTGGAGTGAAAAACTGTTTTTT.

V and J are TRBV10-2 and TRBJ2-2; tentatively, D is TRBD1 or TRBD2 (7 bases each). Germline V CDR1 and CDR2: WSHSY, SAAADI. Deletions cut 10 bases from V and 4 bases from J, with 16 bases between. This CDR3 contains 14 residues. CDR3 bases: TGCGCCACCCAGGGGGGGCTTAGCACCGGGGAGCTGTTTTTT. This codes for CATQGGLSTGELFF.

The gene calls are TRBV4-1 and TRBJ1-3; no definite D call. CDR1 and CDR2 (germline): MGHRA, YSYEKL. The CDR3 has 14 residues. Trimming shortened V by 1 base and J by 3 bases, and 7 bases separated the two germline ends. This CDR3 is CASSQGGNGNTIYF. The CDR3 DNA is TGCGCCAGCAGCCAAGGGGGTAATGGAAACACCATATATTTT.

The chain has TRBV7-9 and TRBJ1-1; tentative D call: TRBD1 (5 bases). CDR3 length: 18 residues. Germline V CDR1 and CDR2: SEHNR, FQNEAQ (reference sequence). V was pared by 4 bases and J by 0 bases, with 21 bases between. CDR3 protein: CASSSPGRGLYVNTEAFF. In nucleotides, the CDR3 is TGTGCCAGCAGCTCGCCCGGGCGGGGGTTGTACGTGAACACTGAAGCTTTCTTT. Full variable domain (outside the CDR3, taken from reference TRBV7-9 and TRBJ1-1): DTGVSQNPRHKITKRGQNVTFRCDPISEHNRLYWYRQTLGQGPEFLTYFQNEAQLEKSRLLSDRFSAERPKGSFSTLEIQRTEQGDSAMYLCASSSPGRGLYVNTEAFFGQGTRLTVV.

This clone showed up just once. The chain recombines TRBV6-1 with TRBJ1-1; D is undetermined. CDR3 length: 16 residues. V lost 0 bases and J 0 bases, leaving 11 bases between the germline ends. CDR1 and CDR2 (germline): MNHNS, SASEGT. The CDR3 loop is CASSEARVSLNTEAFF. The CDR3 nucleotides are TGTGCCAGCAGTGAAGCCCGGGTTTCCCTGAACACTGAAGCTTTCTTT.

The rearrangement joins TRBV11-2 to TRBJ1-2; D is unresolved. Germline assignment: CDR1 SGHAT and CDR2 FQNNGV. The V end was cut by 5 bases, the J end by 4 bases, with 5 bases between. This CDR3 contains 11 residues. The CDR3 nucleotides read TGTGCCAGCAGCCCCACCTATGGCTACACCTTC. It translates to CASSPTYGYTF.

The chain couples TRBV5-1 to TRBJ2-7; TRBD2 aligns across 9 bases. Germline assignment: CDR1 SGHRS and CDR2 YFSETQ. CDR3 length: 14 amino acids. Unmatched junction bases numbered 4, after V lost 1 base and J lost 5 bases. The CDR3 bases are TGCGCCAGCAGCTTGAAACTAGCGGGCCACGAGCAGTACTTC. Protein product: CASSLKLAGHEQYF.

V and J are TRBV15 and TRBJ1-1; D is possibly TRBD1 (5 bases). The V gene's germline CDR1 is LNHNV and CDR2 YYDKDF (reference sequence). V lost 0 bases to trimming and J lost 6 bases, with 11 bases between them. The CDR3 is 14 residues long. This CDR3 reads CATSRDRLRAEAFF. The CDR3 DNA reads TGTGCCACCAGCAGAGACCGGCTCAGGGCTGAAGCTTTCTTT.

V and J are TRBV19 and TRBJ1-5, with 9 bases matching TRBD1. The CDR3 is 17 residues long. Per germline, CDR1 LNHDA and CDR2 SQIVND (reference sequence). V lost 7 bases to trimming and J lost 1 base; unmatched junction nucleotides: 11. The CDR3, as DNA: TGTGCCAGTACCAATCCGGGACAGGGCCTAAGCAATCAGCCCCAGCATTTT. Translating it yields CASTNPGQGLSNQPQHF.

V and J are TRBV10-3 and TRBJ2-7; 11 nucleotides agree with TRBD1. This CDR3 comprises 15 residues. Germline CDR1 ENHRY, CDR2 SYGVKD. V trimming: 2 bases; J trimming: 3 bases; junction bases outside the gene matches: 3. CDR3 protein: CAISEPGQGDYEQYF. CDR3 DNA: TGTGCCATCAGTGAGCCGGGACAGGGGGACTACGAGCAGTACTTC.

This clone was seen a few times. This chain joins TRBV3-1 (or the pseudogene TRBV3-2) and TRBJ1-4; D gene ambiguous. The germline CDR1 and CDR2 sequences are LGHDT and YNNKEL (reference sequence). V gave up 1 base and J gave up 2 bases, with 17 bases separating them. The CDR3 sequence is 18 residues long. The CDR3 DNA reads TGTGCCAGCAGCCAAGGCAGATGGGCCTCGTCCACTAATGAAAAACTGTTTTTT. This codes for CASSQGRWASSTNEKLFF.

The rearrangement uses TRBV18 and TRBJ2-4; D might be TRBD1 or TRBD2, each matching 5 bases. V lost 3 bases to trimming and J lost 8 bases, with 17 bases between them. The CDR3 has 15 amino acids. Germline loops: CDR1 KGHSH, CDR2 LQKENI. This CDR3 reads CASSPGPGPSDIQYF. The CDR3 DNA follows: TGTGCCAGCTCACCGGGTCCGGGACCTAGTGACATTCAGTACTTC.

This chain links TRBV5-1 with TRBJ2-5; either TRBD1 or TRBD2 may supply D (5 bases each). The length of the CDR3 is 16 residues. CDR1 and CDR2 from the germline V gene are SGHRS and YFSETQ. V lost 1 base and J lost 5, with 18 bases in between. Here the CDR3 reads CASSLNTLGEWETQYF. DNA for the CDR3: TGCGCCAGCAGCTTGAACACCCTGGGGGAATGGGAGACCCAGTACTTC.